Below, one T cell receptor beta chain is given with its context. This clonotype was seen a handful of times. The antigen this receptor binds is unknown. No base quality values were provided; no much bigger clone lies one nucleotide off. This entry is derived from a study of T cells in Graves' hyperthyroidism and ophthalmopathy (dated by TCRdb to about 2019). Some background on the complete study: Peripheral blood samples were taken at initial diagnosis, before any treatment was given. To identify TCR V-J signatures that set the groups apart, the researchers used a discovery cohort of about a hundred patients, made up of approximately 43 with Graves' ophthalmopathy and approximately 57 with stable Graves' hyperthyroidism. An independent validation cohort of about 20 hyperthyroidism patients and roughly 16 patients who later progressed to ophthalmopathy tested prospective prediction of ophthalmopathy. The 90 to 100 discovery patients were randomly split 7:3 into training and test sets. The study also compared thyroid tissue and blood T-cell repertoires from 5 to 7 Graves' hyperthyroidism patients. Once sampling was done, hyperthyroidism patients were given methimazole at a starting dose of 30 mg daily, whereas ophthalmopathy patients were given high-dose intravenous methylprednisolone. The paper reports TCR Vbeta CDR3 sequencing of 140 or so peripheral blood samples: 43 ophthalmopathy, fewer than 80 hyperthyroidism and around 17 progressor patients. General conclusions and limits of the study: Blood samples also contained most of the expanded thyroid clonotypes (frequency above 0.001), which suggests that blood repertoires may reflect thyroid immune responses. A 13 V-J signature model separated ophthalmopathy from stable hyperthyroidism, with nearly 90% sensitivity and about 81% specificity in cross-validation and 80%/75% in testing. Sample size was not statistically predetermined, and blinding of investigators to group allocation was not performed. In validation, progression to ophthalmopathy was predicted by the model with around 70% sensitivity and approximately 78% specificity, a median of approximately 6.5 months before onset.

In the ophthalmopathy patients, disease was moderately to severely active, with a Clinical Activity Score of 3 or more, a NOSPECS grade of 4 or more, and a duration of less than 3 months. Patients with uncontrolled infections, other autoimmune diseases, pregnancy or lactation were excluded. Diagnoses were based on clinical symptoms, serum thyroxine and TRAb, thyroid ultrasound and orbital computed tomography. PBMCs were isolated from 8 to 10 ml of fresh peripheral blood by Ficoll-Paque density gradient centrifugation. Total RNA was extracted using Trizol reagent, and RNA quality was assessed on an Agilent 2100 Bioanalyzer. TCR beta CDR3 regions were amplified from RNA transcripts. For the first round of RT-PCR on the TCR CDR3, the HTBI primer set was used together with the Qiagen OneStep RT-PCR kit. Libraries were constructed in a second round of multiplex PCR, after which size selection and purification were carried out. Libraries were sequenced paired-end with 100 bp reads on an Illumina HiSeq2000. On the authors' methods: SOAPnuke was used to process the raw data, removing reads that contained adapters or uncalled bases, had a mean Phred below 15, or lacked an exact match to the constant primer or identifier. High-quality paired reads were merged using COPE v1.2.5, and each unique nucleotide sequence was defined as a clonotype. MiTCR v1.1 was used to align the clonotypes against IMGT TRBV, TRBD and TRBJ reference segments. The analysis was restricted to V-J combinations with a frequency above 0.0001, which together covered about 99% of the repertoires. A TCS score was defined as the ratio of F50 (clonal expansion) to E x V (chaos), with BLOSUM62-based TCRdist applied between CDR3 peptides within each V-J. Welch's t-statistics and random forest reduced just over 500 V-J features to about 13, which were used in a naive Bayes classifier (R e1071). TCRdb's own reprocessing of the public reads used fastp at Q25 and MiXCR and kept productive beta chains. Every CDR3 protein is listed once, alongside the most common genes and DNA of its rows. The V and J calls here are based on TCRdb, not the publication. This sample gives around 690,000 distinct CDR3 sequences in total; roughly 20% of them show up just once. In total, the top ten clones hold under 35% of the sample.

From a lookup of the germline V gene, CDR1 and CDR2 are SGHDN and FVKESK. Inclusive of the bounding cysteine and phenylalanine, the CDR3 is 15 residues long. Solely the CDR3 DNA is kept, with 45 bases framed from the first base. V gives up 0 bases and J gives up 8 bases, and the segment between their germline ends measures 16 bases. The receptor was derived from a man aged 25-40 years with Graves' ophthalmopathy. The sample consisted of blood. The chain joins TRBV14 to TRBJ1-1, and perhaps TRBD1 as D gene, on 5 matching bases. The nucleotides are TGTGCCAGCAGCCAAGATTTCGGGGGGTTGACGGAAGCTTTCTTT. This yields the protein CASSQDFGGLTEAFF. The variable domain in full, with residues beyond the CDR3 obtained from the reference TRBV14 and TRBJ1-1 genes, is EAGVTQFPSHSVIEKGQTVTLRCDPISGHDNLYWYRRVMGKEIKFLLHFVKESKQDESGMPNNRFLAERTGGTYSTLKVQPAELEDSGVYFCASSQDFGGLTEAFFGQGTRLTVV.